This T cell receptor (beta chain) comes out of a study of T cell clonotyping in hematopoietic cell transplantation. Overall study findings and caveats: Cells were unsorted, so CD4 and CD8 contributions were not separated.

On this clone: The antigen remains undetermined.

Generated by immunoSEQ multiplex PCR, the TCRdb table keeps only in-frame clones and is missing some. The sample carries some 7,400 clones, roughly 89% recorded once. V shed 0 bases and J 6 bases; nucleotides not matched to a gene: 6. The CDR3 is 15 amino acids. CDR1 and CDR2 (germline): SGHRS, YFSETQ. The rearrangement uses TRBV5-1 and TRBJ1-5; TRBD1 matches at 7 bases. The sequenced sample was PBMCs, obtained 100 days after allogeneic stem cell transplant. The TCR comes from a male patient aged 45-60 years who had an allogeneic stem cell transplant from a related donor, so the T cells may come from the graft donor. Some clones in this sample may be carry-over from other donors' samples. The CDR3 DNA follows: TGCGCCAGCAGCTTGGACAGGGGCGGGGGTCAGCCCCAGCATTTT. As protein: CASSLDRGGGQPQHF.